This T cell receptor (beta chain) came from a study of blood T cell repertoires in COVID-19. Study-wide background: Donors in the United States, Italy and Spain gave samples during acute or convalescent COVID-19. Sources were T cells, B-cell-depleted T cells, or PBMCs; the material itself was cDNA or gDNA.

V lost 0 bases and J 0 bases, leaving 12 bases between the germline ends. CDR1 and CDR2 (germline): ENHRY, SYGVKD. This CDR3 has 17 residues. Original methodology: Cell counts per sample came from amplifying reference gene primers. The method was immunoSEQ multiplex PCR; TCRdb's version includes in-frame clones alone and lacks a portion of them. V, J and clone size derive from that table, while D and trimming were established from the DNA sequence. The sample gives 250,000 or so clones, roughly 90% of which show up once; 2.5% to 3% is in the top ten. This sequence joins TRBV10-3 and TRBJ2-4, with D possibly matching TRBD1 (5 bases). The sample consisted of peripheral blood. This TCR derives from a woman aged 55-75 years with acute or convalescent COVID-19. In nucleotides, the CDR3 is TGTGCCATCAGTGAGTCTGACAGCAATCTAGCCAAAAACATTCAGTACTTC. Its protein product is CAISESDSNLAKNIQYF.